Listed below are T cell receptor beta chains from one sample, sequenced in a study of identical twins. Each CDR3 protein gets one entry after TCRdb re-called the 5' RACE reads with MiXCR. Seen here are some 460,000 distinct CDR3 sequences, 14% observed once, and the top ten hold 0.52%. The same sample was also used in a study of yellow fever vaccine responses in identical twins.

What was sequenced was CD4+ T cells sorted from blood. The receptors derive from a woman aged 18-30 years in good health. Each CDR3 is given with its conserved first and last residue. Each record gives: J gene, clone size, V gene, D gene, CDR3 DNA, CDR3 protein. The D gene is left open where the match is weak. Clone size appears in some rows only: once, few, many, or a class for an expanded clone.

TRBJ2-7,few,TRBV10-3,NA,TGTGCCATCAGTGAGTCAGCCGGCTCCTACGAGCAGTACTTC,CAISESAGSYEQYF
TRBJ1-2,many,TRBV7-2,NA,TGTGCCAGCAGCTTAGCGGGGGACCCGGGCGACTATGGCTACACCTTC,CASSLAGDPGDYGYTF
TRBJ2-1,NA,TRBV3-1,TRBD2,TGTGCCAGCAGCCAAGTTCCAGCGGGAGTCGCCAATGAGCAGTTCTTC,CASSQVPAGVANEQFF
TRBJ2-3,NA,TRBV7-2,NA,TGTGCCAGCAGCCAAGGGGGTGGCTTCACAGATACGCAGTATTTT,CASSQGGGFTDTQYF
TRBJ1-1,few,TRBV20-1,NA,TGCAGTGCTAGTTTGTCAGGGAAATCCACTGAAGCTTTCTTT,CSASLSGKSTEAFF
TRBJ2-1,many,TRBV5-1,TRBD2,TGCGCCAGCAGCTTGGTCGGGGGGGACTACAATGAGCAGTTCTTC,CASSLVGGDYNEQFF
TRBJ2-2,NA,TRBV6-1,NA,TGTGCCAGCAGTGAGCTGACAGTCAGCGGGGAGCTGTTTTTT,CASSELTVSGELFF
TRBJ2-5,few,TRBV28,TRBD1,TGTGCCAGCAGGGGGCCAGGACAGGGGGCTCGGGAGACCCAGTACTTC,CASRGPGQGARETQYF
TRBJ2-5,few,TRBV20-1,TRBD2,TGCAGTGCTAGCGGACTAGCGGGGGGGACCCAGTACTTC,CSASGLAGGTQYF
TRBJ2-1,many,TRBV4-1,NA,TGCGCCAGCAGCCATCTGGGGTACCCTGAGCAGTTCTTC,CASSHLGYPEQFF
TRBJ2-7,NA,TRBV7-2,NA,TGTGCCAGCAGCTTCGATCTATCCCCCCTCGAGCAGTACTTC,CASSFDLSPLEQYF
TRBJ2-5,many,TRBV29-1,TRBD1,TGCAGCGTTTTGGACAGGGGGTATCCGTACCAAGAGACCCAGTACTTC,CSVLDRGYPYQETQYF
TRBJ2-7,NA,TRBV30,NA,TGTGCCTGGAGTTCGCCGAACTACGAGCAGTACTTC,CAWSSPNYEQYF
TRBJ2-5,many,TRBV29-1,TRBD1,TGCAGCGCAGCCCCCCCGAGACAGGGGGCAGAGACCCAGTACTTC,CSAAPPRQGAETQYF
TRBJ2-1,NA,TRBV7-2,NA,TGTGCCAGCAGCTTATGGAGTGGTGAGCAGTTCTTC,CASSLWSGEQFF
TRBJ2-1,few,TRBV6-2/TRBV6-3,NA,TGTGCCAGCAGTTACGCGGGACGGCCCTCCTACAATGAGCAGTTCTTC,CASSYAGRPSYNEQFF
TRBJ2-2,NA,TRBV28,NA,TGTGCCAGCCGAGTAGGGGGGAAGAAAGGCACCGGGGAGCTGTTTTTT,CASRVGGKKGTGELFF
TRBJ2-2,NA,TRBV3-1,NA,TGTGCCAGCAGCCGCAAAACGGGACTTCACACCGGGGAGCTGTTTTTT,CASSRKTGLHTGELFF
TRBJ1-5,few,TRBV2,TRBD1,TGTGCCAGCAGCCCCTCGGACAGGAGCAATCAGCCCCAGCATTTT,CASSPSDRSNQPQHF
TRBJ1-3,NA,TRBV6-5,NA,TGTGCCAGCAGTTCCCCGGATTTCTCTGGAAACACCATATATTTT,CASSSPDFSGNTIYF
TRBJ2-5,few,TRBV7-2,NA,TGTGCCAGCAGCTTATGGCAGGCGGAGACCCAGTACTTC,CASSLWQAETQYF
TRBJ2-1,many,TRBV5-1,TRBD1,TGCGCCAGCAGCTTGGGACAGGGGGAGTTCTTC,CASSLGQGEFF
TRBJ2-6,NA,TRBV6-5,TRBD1,TGTGCCAGCAGTTACGATTGGACAGGGAATACCGTCCTGACTTTC,CASSYDWTGNTVLTF
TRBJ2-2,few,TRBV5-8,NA,TGTGCCAGCAGCCAAAGGGTCAAAATGAACACCGGGGAGCTGTTTTTT,CASSQRVKMNTGELFF
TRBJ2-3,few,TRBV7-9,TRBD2,TGTGCCAGCAGTCGCGGGGGGCCGACCACAGATACGCAGTATTTT,CASSRGGPTTDTQYF
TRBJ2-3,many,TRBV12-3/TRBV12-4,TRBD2,TGTGCCAGCAGTTTAAGACTAGCGGGAGGGCCGTTTATGGGCACAGATACGCAGTATTTT,CASSLRLAGGPFMGTDTQYF
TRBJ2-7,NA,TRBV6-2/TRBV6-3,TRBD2,TGTGCCAGCACTACTAGCGGGAGGACCTACGAGCAGTACTTC,CASTTSGRTYEQYF
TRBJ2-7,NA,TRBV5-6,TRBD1,TGTGCCAGCAGCACGGGACAGAACCGCTACGAGCAGTACTTC,CASSTGQNRYEQYF
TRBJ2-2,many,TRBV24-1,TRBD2,TGTGCCACCAGTGTACCAGGGAGCGGGACCCCCGGGGAGCTGTTTTTT,CATSVPGSGTPGELFF
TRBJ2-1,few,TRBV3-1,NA,TGTGCCAGCAGCCGCAGGGAGTCCCCCGTGTTCTTC,CASSRRESPVFF
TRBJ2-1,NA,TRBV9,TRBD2,TGTGCCAGCAGCTCAGCCCCTAGCGGGGGGGCCGGTGAGCAGTTCTTC,CASSSAPSGGAGEQFF